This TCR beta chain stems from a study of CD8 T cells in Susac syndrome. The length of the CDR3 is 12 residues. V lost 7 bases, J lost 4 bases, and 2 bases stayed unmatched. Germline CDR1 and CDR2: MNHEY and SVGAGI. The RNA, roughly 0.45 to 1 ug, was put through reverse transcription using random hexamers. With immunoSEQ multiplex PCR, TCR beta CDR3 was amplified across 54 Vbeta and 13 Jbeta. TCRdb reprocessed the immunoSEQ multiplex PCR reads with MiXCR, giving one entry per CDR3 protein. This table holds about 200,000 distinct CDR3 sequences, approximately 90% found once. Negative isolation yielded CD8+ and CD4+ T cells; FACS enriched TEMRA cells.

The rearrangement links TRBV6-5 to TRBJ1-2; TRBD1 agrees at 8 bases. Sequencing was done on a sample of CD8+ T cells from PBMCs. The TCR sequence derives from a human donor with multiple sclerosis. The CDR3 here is CASTGGVYGYTF. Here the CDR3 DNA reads TGTGCCAGCACAGGGGGCGTCTATGGCTACACCTTC.